This TCR beta chain appears in the sequencing data of a study of PD-1 blockade in classical Hodgkin lymphoma. Study-wide results and caveats: Whereas CD4+ TCR diversity had risen significantly by C4D1, CD8+ TCR diversity had not.

Generated by immunoSEQ multiplex PCR, the TCRdb table keeps only in-frame clones and is missing some. The top ten hold approximately 8.4% of the sample, which has tens of thousands of clones, approximately 90% seen once. Time point given: cycle 4 day 1 (C4D1), after six to seven weeks of nivolumab. Every patient was affected by relapse after autologous stem cell transplantation, while exposure to brentuximab vedotin was not uniform. This clone has just a few counts. The antigen remains unidentified. The length of the CDR3 is 14 residues. V was shortened by 4 bases and J by 6 bases, with 16 bases between the two germline ends. CDR1 and CDR2 from the germline V gene are SGHNT and YYREEE (reference sequence).

This chain connects TRBV5-4 to TRBJ1-1, with TRBD1 as a possible D gene (5 bases). This receptor was taken from a human donor with classical Hodgkin lymphoma. The sample was peripheral blood mononuclear cells (PBMCs), taken before the fourth cycle of nivolumab. CDR3: CASSTDRGVAEAFF. The CDR3 DNA is TGTGCCAGCAGCACGGACCGGGGGGTGGCTGAAGCTTTCTTT.